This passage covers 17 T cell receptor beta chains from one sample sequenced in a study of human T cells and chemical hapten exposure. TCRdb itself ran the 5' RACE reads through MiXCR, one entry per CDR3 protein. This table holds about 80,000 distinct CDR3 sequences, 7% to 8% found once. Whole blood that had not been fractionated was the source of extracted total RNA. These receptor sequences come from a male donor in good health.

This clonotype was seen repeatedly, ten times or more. The CDR3 nucleotides read TGCAGCGTTGAACTCCTACTAGCGGGAGGGAGGTTCTTC. Residues: CSVELLLAGGRFF. This rearrangement joins TRBV29-1 to TRBJ2-1; 13 bases are shared with TRBD2. This CDR3 has 13 amino acids. J was trimmed by 15 bases and V by 2 bases; bases with no gene match: 7. The germline V gene encodes CDR1 SQVTM and CDR2 ANQGSEA.

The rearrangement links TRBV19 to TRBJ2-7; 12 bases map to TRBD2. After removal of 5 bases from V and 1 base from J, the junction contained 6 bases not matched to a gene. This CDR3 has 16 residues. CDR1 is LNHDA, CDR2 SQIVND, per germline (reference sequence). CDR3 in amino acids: CASSGRLAGDSYEQYF. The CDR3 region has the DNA TGTGCCAGTAGTGGACGACTAGCGGGAGATTCCTACGAGCAGTACTTC.

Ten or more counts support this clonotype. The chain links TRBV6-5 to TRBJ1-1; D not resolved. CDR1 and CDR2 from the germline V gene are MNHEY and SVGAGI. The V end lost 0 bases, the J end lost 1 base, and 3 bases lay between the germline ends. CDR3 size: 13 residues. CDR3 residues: CASSYSRNTEAFF. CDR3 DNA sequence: TGTGCCAGCAGTTACTCCAGGAACACTGAAGCTTTCTTT.

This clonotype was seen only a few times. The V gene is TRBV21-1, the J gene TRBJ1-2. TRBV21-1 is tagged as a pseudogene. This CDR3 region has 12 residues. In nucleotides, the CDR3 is TGTGCCAGCAGTCAATTGGTCTATGGCTACACCTTC. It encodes CASSQLVYGYTF.

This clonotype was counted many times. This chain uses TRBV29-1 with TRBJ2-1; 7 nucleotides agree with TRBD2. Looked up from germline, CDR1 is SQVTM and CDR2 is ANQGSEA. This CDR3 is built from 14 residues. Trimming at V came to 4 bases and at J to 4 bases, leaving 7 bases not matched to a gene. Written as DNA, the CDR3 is TGCAGCGTTGGGGCTAGCGGAGCGTACAATGAGCAGTTCTTC. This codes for CSVGASGAYNEQFF.

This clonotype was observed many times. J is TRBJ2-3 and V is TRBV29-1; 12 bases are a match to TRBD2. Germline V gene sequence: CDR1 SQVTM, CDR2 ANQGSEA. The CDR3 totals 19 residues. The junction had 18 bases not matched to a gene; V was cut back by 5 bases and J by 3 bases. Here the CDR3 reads CSVYAVWASGGELTDTQYF. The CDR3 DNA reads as TGCAGCGTTTACGCAGTTTGGGCTAGCGGGGGGGAATTGACAGATACGCAGTATTTT.

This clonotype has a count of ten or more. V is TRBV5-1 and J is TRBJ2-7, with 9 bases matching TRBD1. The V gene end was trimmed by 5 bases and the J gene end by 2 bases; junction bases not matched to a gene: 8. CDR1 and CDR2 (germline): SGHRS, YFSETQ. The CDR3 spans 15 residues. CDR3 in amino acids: CASSPRQGDPYEQYF. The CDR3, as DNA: TGCGCCAGCAGTCCTCGACAGGGGGATCCCTACGAGCAGTACTTC.

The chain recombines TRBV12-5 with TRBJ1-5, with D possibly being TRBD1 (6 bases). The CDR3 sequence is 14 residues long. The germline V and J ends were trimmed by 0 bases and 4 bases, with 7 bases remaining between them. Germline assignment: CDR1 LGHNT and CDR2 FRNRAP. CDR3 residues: CASGLVQGNQPQHF. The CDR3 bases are TGTGCTAGTGGTTTGGTACAGGGAAATCAGCCCCAGCATTTT.

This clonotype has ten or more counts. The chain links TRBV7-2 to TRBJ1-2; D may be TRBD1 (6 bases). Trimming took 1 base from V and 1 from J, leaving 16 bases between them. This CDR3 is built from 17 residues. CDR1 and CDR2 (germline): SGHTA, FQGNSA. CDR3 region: CASSLGGQNQFNYGYTF. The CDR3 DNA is TGTGCCAGCAGCTTAGGAGGACAGAACCAATTTAACTATGGCTACACCTTC.

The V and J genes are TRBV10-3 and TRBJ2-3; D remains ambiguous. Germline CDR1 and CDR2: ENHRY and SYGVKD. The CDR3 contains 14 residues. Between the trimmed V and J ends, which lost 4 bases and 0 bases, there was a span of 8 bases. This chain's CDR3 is CAISGDSSTDTQYF. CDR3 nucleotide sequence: TGTGCCATCAGTGGAGACTCGAGCACAGATACGCAGTATTTT.

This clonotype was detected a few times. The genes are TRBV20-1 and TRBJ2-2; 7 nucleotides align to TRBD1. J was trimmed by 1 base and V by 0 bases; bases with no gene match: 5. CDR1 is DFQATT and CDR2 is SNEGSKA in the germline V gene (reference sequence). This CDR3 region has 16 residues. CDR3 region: CSARDSRGKNTGELFF. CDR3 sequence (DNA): TGCAGTGCTAGAGATAGCAGGGGGAAGAACACCGGGGAGCTGTTTTTT.

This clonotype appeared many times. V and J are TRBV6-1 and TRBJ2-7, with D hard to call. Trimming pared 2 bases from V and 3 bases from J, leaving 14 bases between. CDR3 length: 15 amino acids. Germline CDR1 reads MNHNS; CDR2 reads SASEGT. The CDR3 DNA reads TGTGCCAGCAGTGAACCCCGCAGGAGTAACTACGAGCAGTACTTC. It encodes CASSEPRRSNYEQYF.

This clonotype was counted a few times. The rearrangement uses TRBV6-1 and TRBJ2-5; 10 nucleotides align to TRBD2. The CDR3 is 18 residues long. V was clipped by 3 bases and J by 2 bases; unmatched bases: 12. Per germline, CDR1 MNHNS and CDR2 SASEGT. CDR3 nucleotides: TGTGCCAGCAGTGAGTTCGCTAGCGGGGGCCCTGAACAAGAGACCCAGTACTTC. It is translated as CASSEFASGGPEQETQYF.

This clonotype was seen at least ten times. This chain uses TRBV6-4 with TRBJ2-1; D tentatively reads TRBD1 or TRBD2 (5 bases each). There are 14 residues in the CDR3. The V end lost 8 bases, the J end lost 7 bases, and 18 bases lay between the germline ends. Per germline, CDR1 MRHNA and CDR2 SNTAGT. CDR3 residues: CASARGDDSNEQFF. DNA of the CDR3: TGTGCCAGCGCGAGAGGGGACGATAGTAATGAGCAGTTCTTC.

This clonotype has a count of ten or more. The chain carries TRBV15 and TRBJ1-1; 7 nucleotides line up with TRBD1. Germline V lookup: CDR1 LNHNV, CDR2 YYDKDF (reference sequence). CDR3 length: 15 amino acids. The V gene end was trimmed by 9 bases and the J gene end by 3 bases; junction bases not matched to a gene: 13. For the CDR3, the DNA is TGTGCCACTTTAGGGGGAAGGGGGCAGGACACTGAAGCTTTCTTT. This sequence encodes CATLGGRGQDTEAFF.

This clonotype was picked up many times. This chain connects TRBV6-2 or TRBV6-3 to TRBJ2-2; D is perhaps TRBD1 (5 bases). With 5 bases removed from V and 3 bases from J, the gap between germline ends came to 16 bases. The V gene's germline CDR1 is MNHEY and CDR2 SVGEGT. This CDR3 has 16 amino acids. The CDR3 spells CASSSRTPKDTGELFF. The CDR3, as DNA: TGTGCCAGCAGTAGCCGGACACCCAAGGACACCGGGGAGCTGTTTTTT.

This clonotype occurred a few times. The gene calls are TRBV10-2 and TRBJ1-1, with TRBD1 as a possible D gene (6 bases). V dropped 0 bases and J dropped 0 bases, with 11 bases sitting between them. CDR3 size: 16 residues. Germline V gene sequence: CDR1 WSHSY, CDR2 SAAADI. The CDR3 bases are TGCGCCAGCAGTGAGTCGAACAGGGATGTGAACACTGAAGCTTTCTTT. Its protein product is CASSESNRDVNTEAFF.